A selection of T cell receptor beta chains follows, all from one sample in a study of early T cells in non-severe SARS-CoV-2 infection. Each CDR3 protein is one row after TCRdb ran MiXCR on the 5' RACE reads. The table shows 65,000 to 95,000 distinct CDR3 sequences, with roughly a sixth occurring only once. The sequenced sample was whole blood. The receptors shown here come from an adult who was a healthcare worker with PCR-confirmed SARS-CoV-2 infection or an uninfected control (not recorded which). Each CDR3 is given without its conserved first and last residue.

length: 10; V: TRBV11-2; J: TRBJ2-7; CDR3: ASSLVGTEQY
length: 12; V: TRBV13; J: TRBJ1-2; CDR3: ASSLNRGFYGYT
length: 17; V: TRBV3-1; J: TRBJ2-6; CDR3: ASSQGLAGRPIGANVLT
length: 11; V: TRBV24-1; J: TRBJ2-1; CDR3: ATSNSGSNEQF
length: 13; V: TRBV13; J: TRBJ1-6; CDR3: ASSLRRQGNSPLH
length: 15; V: TRBV18; J: TRBJ1-1; CDR3: ASSPLPITGEDTEAF
length: 11; V: TRBV29-1; J: TRBJ2-1; CDR3: SVDRTGYNEQF
length: 9; V: TRBV29-1; J: TRBJ1-1; CDR3: SVPQNTEAF
length: 12; V: TRBV2; J: TRBJ2-5; CDR3: ASSSHLVFETQY
length: 12; V: TRBV9; J: TRBJ2-7; CDR3: ASSVGRGSYEQY
length: 11; V: TRBV10-1; J: TRBJ1-1; CDR3: ASSVGRNTEAF
length: 13; V: TRBV20-1; J: TRBJ2-1; CDR3: SVPLLRGSMDEQF
length: 15; V: TRBV18; J: TRBJ2-5; CDR3: ASSPRIETAKIETQY
length: 12; V: TRBV25-1; J: TRBJ1-5; CDR3: ASSEPGTGRPQH
length: 13; V: TRBV3-1; J: TRBJ2-7; CDR3: ASSLRGQRSYEQY
length: 16; V: TRBV18; J: TRBJ1-3; CDR3: ASSPLGTGPVSGNTIY
length: 13; V: TRBV11-2; J: TRBJ1-2; CDR3: ASSQRPTGTLGYT
length: 12; V: TRBV20-1; J: TRBJ2-7; CDR3: SALWSIGINEQY
length: 10; V: TRBV15; J: TRBJ1-1; CDR3: ATSRSNTEAF
length: 12; V: TRBV30; J: TRBJ1-6; CDR3: AWSVAGAHSPLH
length: 14; V: TRBV11-2; J: TRBJ2-5; CDR3: ASSLSSRRGGETQY
length: 12; V: TRBV28; J: TRBJ2-7; CDR3: ASSQWDSSYEQY
length: 13; V: TRBV20-1; J: TRBJ2-7; CDR3: SARDPGPGKGEQY
length: 13; V: TRBV28; J: TRBJ2-1; CDR3: ASSLSRGPYNEQF
length: 10; V: TRBV28; J: TRBJ2-1; CDR3: ASGDTYNEQF
length: 14; V: TRBV6-6; J: TRBJ1-5; CDR3: ASSYGRGTDNQPQH
length: 13; V: TRBV20-1; J: TRBJ2-1; CDR3: SARLAGRSYNEQF
length: 13; V: TRBV3-1; J: TRBJ2-5; CDR3: ASSQDQRGGETQY
length: 15; V: TRBV24-1; J: TRBJ2-5; CDR3: ATSDPTGTGDFETQY
length: 15; V: TRBV28; J: TRBJ2-7; CDR3: ASSGPGTPGLLYEQY
length: 13; V: TRBV5-1; J: TRBJ2-7; CDR3: ASSFGGTRSYEQY
length: 11; V: TRBV5-5; J: TRBJ1-1; CDR3: ASSWTVNTEAF